These T cell receptor beta chains were read from a single sample in a study of T-cell memory formation after mild COVID-19. TCRdb re-analysed the 5' RACE reads in MiXCR, keeping a single row per CDR3 protein. The sample consists of hundreds of thousands of distinct CDR3 sequences, around a quarter of them appearing once. The specimen was PBMCs or a T cell subset sorted from them (not recorded which). These receptors all come from an adult woman who had mild COVID-19 (a few samples of this study predate the infection). Cell type and time point are not known. Each CDR3 is given with its conserved first and last residue. Each record gives: clone size, D gene, J gene, V gene, CDR3 protein, CDR3 DNA. D genes are given only for firm matches. Clone sizes are given selectively: once, few, many, or a class where the clone is expanded.

clone size: few
D gene: NA
J gene: TRBJ2-1
V gene: TRBV4-1
CDR3 protein: CVSSQWGRGDNEQFF
CDR3 DNA: TGCGTCAGCAGCCAGTGGGGAAGGGGAGACAATGAGCAGTTCTTC

clone size: few
D gene: TRBD1
J gene: TRBJ2-7
V gene: TRBV29-1
CDR3 protein: CSVRQGEQYF
CDR3 DNA: TGCAGCGTTCGACAGGGCGAGCAGTACTTC

clone size: few
D gene: NA
J gene: TRBJ2-1
V gene: TRBV30
CDR3 protein: CAWGPGRANEQFF
CDR3 DNA: TGTGCCTGGGGCCCCGGTAGGGCCAATGAGCAGTTCTTC

clone size: NA
D gene: NA
J gene: TRBJ2-7
V gene: TRBV3-1
CDR3 protein: CASSQIFTGAYEQYF
CDR3 DNA: TGTGCCAGCAGCCAAATTTTTACAGGAGCCTACGAGCAGTACTTC

clone size: NA
D gene: TRBD2
J gene: TRBJ2-3
V gene: TRBV10-3
CDR3 protein: CAISPAGGATDTQYF
CDR3 DNA: TGTGCCATCAGCCCGGCGGGGGGCGCGACAGATACGCAGTATTTT

clone size: NA
D gene: TRBD2
J gene: TRBJ2-7
V gene: TRBV6-2/TRBV6-3
CDR3 protein: CASSSSGRPIYEQYF
CDR3 DNA: TGTGCCAGCAGTTCTAGCGGGAGGCCCATCTACGAGCAGTACTTC

clone size: NA
D gene: TRBD2
J gene: TRBJ2-3
V gene: TRBV12-3/TRBV12-4
CDR3 protein: CASSLAAGGADTQYF
CDR3 DNA: TGTGCCAGCAGTTTAGCAGCGGGGGGTGCAGATACGCAGTATTTT

clone size: NA
D gene: NA
J gene: TRBJ1-1
V gene: TRBV5-1
CDR3 protein: CASSSELGWETEAFF
CDR3 DNA: TGCGCCAGCAGCTCCGAACTCGGGTGGGAGACTGAAGCTTTCTTT

clone size: NA
D gene: TRBD1
J gene: TRBJ2-7
V gene: TRBV29-1
CDR3 protein: CSVIETGPSYEQYF
CDR3 DNA: TGCAGCGTTATCGAGACAGGGCCCTCCTACGAGCAGTACTTC

clone size: NA
D gene: NA
J gene: TRBJ1-2
V gene: TRBV5-1
CDR3 protein: CASSSEGHPNYGYTF
CDR3 DNA: TGCGCCAGCAGCTCAGAGGGACATCCTAACTATGGCTACACCTTC

clone size: once
D gene: TRBD1
J gene: TRBJ1-5
V gene: TRBV5-1
CDR3 protein: CASSPGQDFNQPQHF
CDR3 DNA: TGCGCCAGCAGCCCAGGACAGGATTTTAATCAGCCCCAGCATTTT

clone size: NA
D gene: NA
J gene: TRBJ1-1
V gene: TRBV5-8
CDR3 protein: CASSVQISTAQNTEAFF
CDR3 DNA: TGTGCCAGCAGCGTCCAGATTAGTACAGCTCAGAACACTGAAGCTTTCTTT

clone size: NA
D gene: NA
J gene: TRBJ2-2
V gene: TRBV9
CDR3 protein: CASSDPSRQHLEAGELFF
CDR3 DNA: TGTGCCAGCAGCGATCCCTCAAGACAGCATCTTGAGGCCGGGGAGCTGTTTTTT

clone size: NA
D gene: NA
J gene: TRBJ2-2
V gene: TRBV7-9
CDR3 protein: CASSDTENTGELFF
CDR3 DNA: TGTGCCAGCAGTGATACAGAGAACACCGGGGAGCTGTTTTTT

clone size: NA
D gene: NA
J gene: TRBJ2-2
V gene: TRBV7-2
CDR3 protein: CASSLYRGVNTGELFF
CDR3 DNA: TGTGCCAGCAGCTTATATCGGGGAGTCAACACCGGGGAGCTGTTTTTT

clone size: NA
D gene: NA
J gene: TRBJ2-3
V gene: TRBV7-2
CDR3 protein: CASSLRGLKDTQYF
CDR3 DNA: TGTGCCAGCAGCTTGCGGGGCCTCAAGGATACGCAGTATTTT

clone size: NA
D gene: NA
J gene: TRBJ1-1
V gene: TRBV11-3
CDR3 protein: CASSLSGNMNTEAFF
CDR3 DNA: TGTGCCAGCAGCTTATCAGGCAATATGAACACTGAAGCTTTCTTT

clone size: few
D gene: TRBD1
J gene: TRBJ1-1
V gene: TRBV20-1
CDR3 protein: CSARRTGISTEAFF
CDR3 DNA: TGCAGTGCGAGAAGGACAGGGATTAGCACTGAAGCTTTCTTT

clone size: NA
D gene: TRBD2
J gene: TRBJ2-1
V gene: TRBV20-1
CDR3 protein: CSARDRKLAGSIQFF
CDR3 DNA: TGCAGTGCTAGAGATCGGAAGCTAGCGGGAAGTATCCAGTTCTTC

clone size: few
D gene: TRBD2
J gene: TRBJ2-1
V gene: TRBV5-1
CDR3 protein: CASSPSGRGGAEQFF
CDR3 DNA: TGCGCCAGCAGCCCCTCCGGGCGGGGGGGGGCTGAGCAGTTCTTC

clone size: NA
D gene: TRBD1
J gene: TRBJ2-5
V gene: TRBV20-1
CDR3 protein: CSASAPGTAQETQYF
CDR3 DNA: TGCAGTGCTTCCGCGCCCGGGACAGCCCAAGAGACCCAGTACTTC

clone size: NA
D gene: TRBD1
J gene: TRBJ2-5
V gene: TRBV7-2
CDR3 protein: CASSLIGTLGQGQETQYF
CDR3 DNA: TGTGCCAGCAGCTTAATTGGGACCCTGGGACAGGGCCAAGAGACCCAGTACTTC

clone size: NA
D gene: TRBD1
J gene: TRBJ2-7
V gene: TRBV7-3
CDR3 protein: CASSLWGQGDEQYF
CDR3 DNA: TGTGCCAGCAGCCTCTGGGGACAGGGAGACGAGCAGTACTTC

clone size: NA
D gene: NA
J gene: TRBJ2-7
V gene: TRBV6-2/TRBV6-3
CDR3 protein: CASMEGGFYEQYF
CDR3 DNA: TGTGCCAGCATGGAGGGGGGGTTCTACGAGCAGTACTTC

clone size: few
D gene: TRBD2
J gene: TRBJ2-2
V gene: TRBV12-3/TRBV12-4
CDR3 protein: CASSFGGRGTGELFF
CDR3 DNA: TGTGCCAGCAGTTTCGGCGGGAGGGGCACCGGGGAGCTGTTTTTT

clone size: NA
D gene: NA
J gene: TRBJ2-1
V gene: TRBV10-3
CDR3 protein: CAISEKDNEQFF
CDR3 DNA: TGTGCCATCAGTGAGAAGGACAATGAGCAGTTCTTC

clone size: few
D gene: NA
J gene: TRBJ2-1
V gene: TRBV7-2
CDR3 protein: CASSRAAGSVGEQFF
CDR3 DNA: TGTGCCAGCAGCCGAGCGGCAGGGTCGGTTGGTGAGCAGTTCTTC

clone size: NA
D gene: NA
J gene: TRBJ2-2
V gene: TRBV5-1
CDR3 protein: CASSGTSVTGELFF
CDR3 DNA: TGCGCCAGCAGCGGAACTAGTGTCACCGGGGAGCTGTTTTTT

clone size: few
D gene: NA
J gene: TRBJ1-1
V gene: TRBV12-3/TRBV12-4
CDR3 protein: CGVGVNTEAFF
CDR3 DNA: TGTGGGGTTGGAGTGAACACTGAAGCTTTCTTT

clone size: many
D gene: TRBD2
J gene: TRBJ2-2
V gene: TRBV24-1
CDR3 protein: CATSPRTGTSGSTGELFF
CDR3 DNA: TGTGCCACCAGCCCAAGAACCGGGACTAGCGGGAGCACCGGGGAGCTGTTTTTT

clone size: NA
D gene: NA
J gene: TRBJ2-3
V gene: TRBV7-9
CDR3 protein: CASSLLGQLTDTQYF
CDR3 DNA: TGTGCCAGCAGCTTATTGGGGCAGCTCACAGATACGCAGTATTTT

clone size: once
D gene: NA
J gene: TRBJ2-7
V gene: TRBV30
CDR3 protein: CAWRGPGAYEQYF
CDR3 DNA: TGTGCCTGGAGGGGTCCGGGGGCCTACGAGCAGTACTTC

clone size: few
D gene: NA
J gene: TRBJ2-2
V gene: TRBV12-3/TRBV12-4
CDR3 protein: CASSTGPNTGELFF
CDR3 DNA: TGTGCCAGCAGTACGGGGCCAAACACCGGGGAGCTGTTTTTT

clone size: NA
D gene: NA
J gene: TRBJ2-7
V gene: TRBV4-1
CDR3 protein: CASSRDGSSYEQYF
CDR3 DNA: TGCGCCAGCAGCCGGGACGGAAGCTCCTACGAGCAGTACTTC

clone size: NA
D gene: TRBD2
J gene: TRBJ2-7
V gene: TRBV20-1
CDR3 protein: CSARDGASGRVEQYF
CDR3 DNA: TGCAGTGCTAGAGATGGGGCTAGCGGGAGGGTCGAGCAGTACTTC

clone size: few
D gene: TRBD2
J gene: TRBJ2-1
V gene: TRBV15
CDR3 protein: CATSSPQGTSGYNEQFF
CDR3 DNA: TGTGCCACCAGCAGTCCCCAGGGGACTAGCGGATACAATGAGCAGTTCTTC

clone size: NA
D gene: TRBD1
J gene: TRBJ2-3
V gene: TRBV24-1
CDR3 protein: CATSDRDSGQGNTDTQYF
CDR3 DNA: TGTGCCACCAGTGATCGGGACTCGGGACAGGGTAACACAGATACGCAGTATTTT

clone size: many
D gene: TRBD2
J gene: TRBJ2-5
V gene: TRBV7-2
CDR3 protein: CASSLSLAGGLYQETQYF
CDR3 DNA: TGTGCCAGCAGCTTAAGCCTAGCGGGGGGCCTGTACCAAGAGACCCAGTACTTC

clone size: NA
D gene: NA
J gene: TRBJ2-1
V gene: TRBV3-1
CDR3 protein: CASSQPGTSQLF
CDR3 DNA: TGTGCCAGCAGCCAGCCCGGGACTTCCCAGCTCTTC

clone size: few
D gene: TRBD2
J gene: TRBJ2-2
V gene: TRBV20-1
CDR3 protein: CSARDLLAGNTGELFF
CDR3 DNA: TGCAGTGCTAGAGATTTGCTAGCGGGGAACACCGGGGAGCTGTTTTTT

clone size: NA
D gene: NA
J gene: TRBJ2-1
V gene: TRBV7-9
CDR3 protein: CASSSRGDFNEQFF
CDR3 DNA: TGTGCCAGCAGCTCAAGGGGGGACTTCAATGAGCAGTTCTTC

clone size: NA
D gene: TRBD2
J gene: TRBJ2-5
V gene: TRBV5-1
CDR3 protein: CASSTAGTSRGGTQYF
CDR3 DNA: TGCGCCAGCAGTACCGCCGGGACTAGCAGAGGAGGGACCCAGTACTTC

clone size: NA
D gene: NA
J gene: TRBJ1-1
V gene: TRBV5-1
CDR3 protein: CASSLGVLNTEAFF
CDR3 DNA: TGCGCCAGCAGCTTGGGCGTCTTGAACACTGAAGCTTTCTTT

clone size: NA
D gene: TRBD1
J gene: TRBJ2-3
V gene: TRBV20-1
CDR3 protein: CSARSRTGSHTQYF
CDR3 DNA: TGCAGTGCTAGATCTCGGACAGGCTCTCATACGCAGTATTTT

clone size: NA
D gene: TRBD1
J gene: TRBJ2-2
V gene: TRBV29-1
CDR3 protein: CSVEKGTGGTGELFF
CDR3 DNA: TGCAGCGTTGAGAAAGGGACAGGGGGTACCGGGGAGCTGTTTTTT

clone size: NA
D gene: NA
J gene: TRBJ1-1
V gene: TRBV5-1
CDR3 protein: CASSAYQGGPTEAFF
CDR3 DNA: TGCGCCAGCAGCGCCTACCAGGGTGGCCCCACTGAAGCTTTCTTT

clone size: NA
D gene: TRBD2
J gene: TRBJ2-1
V gene: TRBV5-1
CDR3 protein: CASSLDGTSGRGYNEQFF
CDR3 DNA: TGCGCCAGCAGCTTGGACGGGACTAGCGGGAGAGGCTACAATGAGCAGTTCTTC

clone size: NA
D gene: NA
J gene: TRBJ2-2
V gene: TRBV7-2
CDR3 protein: CASSPQLGRANTGELFF
CDR3 DNA: TGTGCCAGCAGCCCCCAGCTGGGCAGGGCGAACACCGGGGAGCTGTTTTTT

clone size: few
D gene: TRBD1
J gene: TRBJ1-1
V gene: TRBV24-1
CDR3 protein: CATSGTGGKTEAFF
CDR3 DNA: TGTGCCACCAGTGGGACAGGGGGCAAGACTGAAGCTTTCTTT

clone size: NA
D gene: NA
J gene: TRBJ1-2
V gene: TRBV24-1
CDR3 protein: CATSGAYGYTF
CDR3 DNA: TGTGCCACTAGCGGGGCCTATGGCTACACCTTC

clone size: NA
D gene: TRBD1
J gene: TRBJ2-3
V gene: TRBV5-1
CDR3 protein: CASSLDRRTGPDTQYF
CDR3 DNA: TGCGCCAGCAGCTTGGACCGAAGGACAGGGCCAGATACGCAGTATTTT

clone size: few
D gene: TRBD2
J gene: TRBJ2-3
V gene: TRBV20-1
CDR3 protein: CSAPIPSGNTQYF
CDR3 DNA: TGCAGTGCCCCTATCCCTAGCGGGAATACGCAGTATTTT

clone size: NA
D gene: NA
J gene: TRBJ2-7
V gene: TRBV7-2
CDR3 protein: CASSQRSLVGYEQYF
CDR3 DNA: TGTGCCAGCAGCCAACGTTCCCTAGTAGGCTACGAGCAGTACTTC

clone size: NA
D gene: NA
J gene: TRBJ2-7
V gene: TRBV20-1
CDR3 protein: CSAPDGYEQYF
CDR3 DNA: TGCAGTGCTCCGGACGGGTACGAGCAGTACTTC

clone size: few
D gene: NA
J gene: TRBJ2-3
V gene: TRBV3-1
CDR3 protein: CASSQGPDRNTQYF
CDR3 DNA: TGTGCCAGCAGCCAAGGCCCAGACAGAAATACGCAGTATTTT

clone size: NA
D gene: NA
J gene: TRBJ1-1
V gene: TRBV2
CDR3 protein: CASSELVGLDTEAFF
CDR3 DNA: TGTGCCAGCAGCGAGCTTGTAGGTTTAGACACTGAAGCTTTCTTT

clone size: NA
D gene: NA
J gene: TRBJ2-2
V gene: TRBV12-3/TRBV12-4
CDR3 protein: CASGPGGGTGELFF
CDR3 DNA: TGTGCCAGCGGCCCAGGGGGGGGGACCGGGGAGCTGTTTTTT

clone size: NA
D gene: NA
J gene: TRBJ1-4
V gene: TRBV7-2
CDR3 protein: CASSLGGSNEKLFF
CDR3 DNA: TGTGCCAGCAGCTTAGGGGGGTCTAATGAAAAACTGTTTTTT